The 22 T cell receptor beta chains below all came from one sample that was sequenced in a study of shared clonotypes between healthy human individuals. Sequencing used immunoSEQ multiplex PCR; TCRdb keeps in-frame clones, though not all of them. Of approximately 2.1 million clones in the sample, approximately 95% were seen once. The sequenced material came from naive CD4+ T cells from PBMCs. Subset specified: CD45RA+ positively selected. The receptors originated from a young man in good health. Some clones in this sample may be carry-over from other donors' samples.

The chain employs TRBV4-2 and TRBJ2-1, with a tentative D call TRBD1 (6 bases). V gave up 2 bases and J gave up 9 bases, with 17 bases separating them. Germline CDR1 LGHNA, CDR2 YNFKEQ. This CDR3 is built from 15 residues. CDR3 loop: CASSQLGAVFGEQFF. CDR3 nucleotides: TGTGCCAGCAGCCAACTGGGGGCCGTGTTTGGTGAGCAGTTCTTC.

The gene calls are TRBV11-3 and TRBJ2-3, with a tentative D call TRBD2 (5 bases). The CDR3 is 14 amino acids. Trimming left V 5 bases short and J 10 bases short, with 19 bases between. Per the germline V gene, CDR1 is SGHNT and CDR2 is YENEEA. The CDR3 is CASSPDYSTSSQYF. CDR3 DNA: TGTGCCAGCAGCCCGGATTACTCTACTAGTTCGCAGTATTTT.

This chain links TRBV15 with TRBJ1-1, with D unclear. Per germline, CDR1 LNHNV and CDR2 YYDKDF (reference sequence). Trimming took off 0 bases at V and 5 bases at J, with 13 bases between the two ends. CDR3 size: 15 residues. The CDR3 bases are TGTGCCACCAGCAGAGAACCAGTGCTAAGTACTGAAGCTTTCTTT. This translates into CATSREPVLSTEAFF. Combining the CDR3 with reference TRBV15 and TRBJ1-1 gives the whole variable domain DAMVIQNPRYQVTQFGKPVTLSCSQTLNHNVMYWYQQKSSQAPKLLFHYYDKDFNNEADTPDNFQSRRPNTSFCFLDIRSPGLGDTAMYLCATSREPVLSTEAFFGQGTRLTVV.

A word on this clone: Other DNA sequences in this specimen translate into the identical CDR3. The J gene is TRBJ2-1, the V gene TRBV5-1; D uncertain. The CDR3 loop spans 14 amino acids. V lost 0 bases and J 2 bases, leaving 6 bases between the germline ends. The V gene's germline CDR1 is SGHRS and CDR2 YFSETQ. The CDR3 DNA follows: TGCGCCAGCAGCTTGGAGGGTACCTACAATGAGCAGTTCTTC. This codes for CASSLEGTYNEQFF.

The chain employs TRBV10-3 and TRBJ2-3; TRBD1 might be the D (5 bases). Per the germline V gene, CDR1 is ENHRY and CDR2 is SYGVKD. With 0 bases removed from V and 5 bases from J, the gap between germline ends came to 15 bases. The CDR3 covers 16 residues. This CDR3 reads CAISESRQGLVDTQYF. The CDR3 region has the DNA TGTGCCATCAGTGAGTCGCGGCAGGGTTTGGTAGATACGCAGTATTTT.

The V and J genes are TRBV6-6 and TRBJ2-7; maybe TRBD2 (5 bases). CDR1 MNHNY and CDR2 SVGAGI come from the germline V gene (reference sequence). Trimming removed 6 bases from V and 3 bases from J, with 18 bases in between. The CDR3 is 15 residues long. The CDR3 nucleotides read TGTGCCAGCAGCTCGCCCCGGAAAGGGAGCTACGAGCAGTACTTC. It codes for CASSSPRKGSYEQYF.

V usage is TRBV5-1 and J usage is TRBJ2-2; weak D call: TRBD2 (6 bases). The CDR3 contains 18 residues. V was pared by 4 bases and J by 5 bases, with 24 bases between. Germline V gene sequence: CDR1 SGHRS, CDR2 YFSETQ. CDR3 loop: CASSHGRTGSARTGELFF. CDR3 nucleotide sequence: TGCGCCAGCAGCCATGGGCGTACCGGGAGCGCCCGAACCGGGGAGCTGTTTTTT.

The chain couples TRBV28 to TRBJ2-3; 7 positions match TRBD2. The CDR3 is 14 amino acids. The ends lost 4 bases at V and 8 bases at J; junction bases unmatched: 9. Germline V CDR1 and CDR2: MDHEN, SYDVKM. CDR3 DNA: TGTGCCAGCAGTTCGAACGGGGGGAGGGGTACGCAGTATTTT. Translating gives CASSSNGGRGTQYF.

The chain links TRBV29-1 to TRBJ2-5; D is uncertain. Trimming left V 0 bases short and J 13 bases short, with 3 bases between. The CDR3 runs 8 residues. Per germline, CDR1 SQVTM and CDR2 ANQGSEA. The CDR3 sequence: CSVEDGYF. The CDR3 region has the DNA TGCAGCGTTGAAGACGGGTACTTC.

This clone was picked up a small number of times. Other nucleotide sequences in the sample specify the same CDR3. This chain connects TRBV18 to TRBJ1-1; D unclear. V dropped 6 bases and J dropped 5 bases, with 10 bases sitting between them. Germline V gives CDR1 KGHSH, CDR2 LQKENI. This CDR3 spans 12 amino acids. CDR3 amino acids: CASSPRLTEAFF. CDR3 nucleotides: TGTGCCAGCTCCCCCCGTTTGACTGAAGCTTTCTTT.

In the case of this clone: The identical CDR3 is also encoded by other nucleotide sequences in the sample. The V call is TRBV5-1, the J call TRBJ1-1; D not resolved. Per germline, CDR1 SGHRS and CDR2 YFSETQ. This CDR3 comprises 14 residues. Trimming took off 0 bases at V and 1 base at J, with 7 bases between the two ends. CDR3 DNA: TGCGCCAGCAGCTTGGAATCCCGGAACACTGAAGCTTTCTTT. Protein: CASSLESRNTEAFF.

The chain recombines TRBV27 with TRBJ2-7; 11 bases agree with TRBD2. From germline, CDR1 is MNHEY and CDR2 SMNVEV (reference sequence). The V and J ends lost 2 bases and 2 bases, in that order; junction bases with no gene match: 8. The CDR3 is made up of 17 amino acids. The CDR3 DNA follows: TGTGCCAGCAGTTTACCCGGACTAGCGGGCCGAACCTACGAGCAGTACTTC. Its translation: CASSLPGLAGRTYEQYF.

CDR3 DNA: TGTGCCAGCAGTTTACCGGCGGCAGGGCGCACTGAAGCTTTCTTT. Protein product: CASSLPAAGRTEAFF. The chain joins TRBV28 to TRBJ1-1; tentatively, D is TRBD1 (5 bases). Deletions cut 2 bases from V and 4 bases from J, with 14 bases between. Germline assignment: CDR1 MDHEN and CDR2 SYDVKM. The CDR3 loop spans 15 amino acids.

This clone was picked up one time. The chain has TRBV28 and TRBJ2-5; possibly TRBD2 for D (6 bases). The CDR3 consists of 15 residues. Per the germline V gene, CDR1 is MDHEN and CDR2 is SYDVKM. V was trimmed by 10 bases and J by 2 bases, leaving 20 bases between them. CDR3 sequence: CATRSSGPDQETQYF. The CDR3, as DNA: TGTGCCACCCGATCCAGCGGGCCGGATCAAGAGACCCAGTACTTC.

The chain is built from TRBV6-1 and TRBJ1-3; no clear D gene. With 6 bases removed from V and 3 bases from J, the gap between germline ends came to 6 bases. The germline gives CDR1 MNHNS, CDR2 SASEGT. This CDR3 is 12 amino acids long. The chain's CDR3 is CASRGSGNTIYF. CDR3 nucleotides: TGTGCCAGCAGGGGTAGTGGAAACACCATATATTTT.

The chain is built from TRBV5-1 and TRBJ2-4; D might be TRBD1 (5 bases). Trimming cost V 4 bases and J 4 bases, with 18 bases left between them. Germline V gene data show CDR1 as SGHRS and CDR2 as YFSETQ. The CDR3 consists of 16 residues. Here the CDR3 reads CASSPLVGAAKNIQYF. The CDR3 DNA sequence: TGCGCCAGCAGCCCACTTGTAGGGGCGGCAAAAAACATTCAGTACTTC. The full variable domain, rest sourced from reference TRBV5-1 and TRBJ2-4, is KAGVTQTPRYLIKTRGQQVTLSCSPISGHRSVSWYQQTPGQGLQFLFEYFSETQRNKGNFPGRFSGRQFSNSRSEMNVSTLELGDSALYLCASSPLVGAAKNIQYFGAGTRLSVL.

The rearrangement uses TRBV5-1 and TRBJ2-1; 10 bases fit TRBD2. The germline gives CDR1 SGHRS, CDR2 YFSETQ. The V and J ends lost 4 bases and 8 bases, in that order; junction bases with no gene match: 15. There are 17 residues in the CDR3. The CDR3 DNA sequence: TGCGCCAGCAGCCTACCCCGAAAAGCGGGAGGGGGGGATGAGCAGTTCTTC. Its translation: CASSLPRKAGGGDEQFF.

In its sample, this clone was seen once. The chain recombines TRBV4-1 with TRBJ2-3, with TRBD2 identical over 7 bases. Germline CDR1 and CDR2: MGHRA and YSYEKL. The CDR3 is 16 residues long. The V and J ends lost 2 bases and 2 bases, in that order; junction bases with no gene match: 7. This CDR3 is CASSQWPAGNTDTQYF. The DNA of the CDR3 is TGCGCCAGCAGCCAATGGCCAGCGGGGAACACAGATACGCAGTATTTT.

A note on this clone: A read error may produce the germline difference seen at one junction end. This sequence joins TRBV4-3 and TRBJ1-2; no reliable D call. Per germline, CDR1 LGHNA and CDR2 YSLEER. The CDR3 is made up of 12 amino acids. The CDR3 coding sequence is TGCGCCAGCAGCCAAGGTGGGTTAGGCTACGCCTTC. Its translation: CASSQGGLGYAF.

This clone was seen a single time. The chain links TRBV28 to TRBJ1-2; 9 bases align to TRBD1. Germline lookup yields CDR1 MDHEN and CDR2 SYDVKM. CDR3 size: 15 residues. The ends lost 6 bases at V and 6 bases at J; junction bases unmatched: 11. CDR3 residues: CASRFPGQGRNGYTF. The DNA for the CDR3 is TGTGCCAGCAGGTTTCCGGGACAGGGAAGGAATGGCTACACCTTC.

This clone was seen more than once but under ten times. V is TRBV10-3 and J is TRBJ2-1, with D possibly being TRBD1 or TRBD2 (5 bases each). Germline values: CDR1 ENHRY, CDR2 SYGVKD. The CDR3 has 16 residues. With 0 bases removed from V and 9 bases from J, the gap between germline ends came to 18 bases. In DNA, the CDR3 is TGTGCCATCAGTGAGTCTTCAGGGTTTGGGGGTGGTGAGCAGTTCTTC. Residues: CAISESSGFGGGEQFF.

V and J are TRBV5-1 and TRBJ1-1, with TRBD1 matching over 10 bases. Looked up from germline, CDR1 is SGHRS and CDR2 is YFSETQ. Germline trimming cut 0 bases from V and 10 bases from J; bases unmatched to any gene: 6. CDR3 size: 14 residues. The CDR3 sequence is CASSLAGTGEGAFF. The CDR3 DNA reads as TGCGCCAGCAGCTTGGCCGGGACAGGGGAGGGAGCTTTCTTT.